These 4 T cell receptor beta chains share one sample of origin, sequenced in a study of blood T cell repertoires in COVID-19 (dated by TCRdb to about 2020). Receptor libraries were prepared by the immunoSEQ multiplex PCR assay. TCRdb mirrors the immuneACCESS table, restricted to in-frame sequences. Some clones are absent from its copies; in checked studies, under half trace to an unresolved V gene, and the reason for the others is unknown. Within this sample are 150,000 or so clones, with 85% to 90% of them counted one time only. Approximately 8.3% of the sample goes to the ten largest clones. The source material was peripheral blood. The source of these receptors is a woman aged 55-75 years with acute or convalescent COVID-19.

The chain employs TRBV15 and TRBJ2-7, with D possibly being TRBD2 (6 bases). Per germline, CDR1 LNHNV and CDR2 YYDKDF (reference sequence). The CDR3 runs 15 residues. V lost 3 bases and J 2 bases, leaving 14 bases between the germline ends. The CDR3 DNA sequence: TGTGCCACCAGCAGGGGGAGGACACCTCCCTACGAGCAGTACTTC. Translation gives CATSRGRTPPYEQYF.

The rearrangement links TRBV15 to TRBJ1-2, with unresolved D. The CDR3 extends over 15 amino acids. The V and J ends lost 5 bases and 2 bases respectively, with 15 bases between them. Per germline, CDR1 LNHNV and CDR2 YYDKDF (reference sequence). The CDR3 DNA follows: TGTGCCACCAGCCGCGTAATTGGACTGAACTATGGCTACACCTTC. It specifies CATSRVIGLNYGYTF.

V usage is TRBV9 and J usage is TRBJ2-5; TRBD2 might be the D (5 bases). CDR3 size: 13 residues. The V end was cut by 3 bases, the J end by 4 bases, with 10 bases between. Per the germline V gene, CDR1 is SGDLS and CDR2 is YYNGEE. CDR3 sequence: CASSASGGETQYF. CDR3 bases: TGTGCCAGCAGCGCCTCAGGAGGAGAGACCCAGTACTTC.

The chain recombines TRBV12-5 with TRBJ2-7; perhaps TRBD2 as D (5 bases). Trimming took 2 bases from V and 6 from J, leaving 8 bases between them. Germline V lookup: CDR1 LGHNT, CDR2 FRNRAP. The CDR3 has 12 residues. The CDR3 bases are TGTGCTAGTGGTTTGTCCGGAGGCGAGCAGTACTTC. Encoded protein: CASGLSGGEQYF.